The clone carrying this TCR beta chain was seen many times. What it recognizes is unknown. There are 14 residues in the CDR3. V dropped 6 bases and J dropped 3; count of bases not matched to a gene: 7. Germline CDR1 reads DFQATT; CDR2 reads SNEGSKA (reference sequence). Template switching added a universal primer site, and cDNA bore unique molecular identifiers. One entry per CDR3 protein results from TCRdb running MiXCR on the 5' RACE reads. The sample lists approximately 210,000 distinct CDR3 sequences; less than 10% were seen once. This sample was included in a study of identical twins. Regarding the study as a whole: Excess low generation probability was seen in twin-shared out-of-frame alpha sequences.

The receptor was isolated from a woman between 18 and 29 years old in good health. The sample consisted of memory (CD45RO+) T cells sorted from blood. V gene TRBV20-1 combines with J gene TRBJ1-3, with 8 nucleotides matching TRBD1. This CDR3 reads CSARQGAVGNTIYF. CDR3 in DNA: TGCAGTGCCAGGCAGGGGGCGGTTGGAAACACCATATATTTT.